These T cell receptor beta chains were read from a single sample in a study of blood T cell repertoires in COVID-19. The data were produced by immunoSEQ multiplex PCR, yet TCRdb's version contains in-frame clones alone and is incomplete. Of approximately 94,000 clones listed, 80% are singletons. The specimen was peripheral blood. These receptors all stem from a woman in her 70s with acute or convalescent COVID-19. CDR3s include the opening cysteine and the closing phenylalanine or tryptophan. Fields, in order: V gene, J gene, clone size, D gene, CDR3 protein, CDR3 DNA. D genes are given only for firm matches. Not every row has a clone size; where given, it reads once, few, many or a size class.

TRBV27,TRBJ1-5,few,-,CATQAQGDSNQPQHF,TGTGCCACACAGGCCCAGGGTGATAGCAATCAGCCCCAGCATTTT
TRBV27,TRBJ1-5,-,-,CASSHNNQPQHF,TGTGCCAGCAGTCACAATAATCAGCCCCAGCATTTT
TRBV6-5,TRBJ1-1,-,-,CASSYLARTEAFF,TGTGCCAGCAGTTACCTTGCCCGGACTGAAGCTTTCTTT
TRBV18,TRBJ1-3,-,TRBD1,CASSPWDRGDTIYF,TGTGCCAGCTCACCCTGGGACAGGGGAGACACCATATATTTT
TRBV27,TRBJ2-6,-,-,CASSLRGGTLLLGANVLTF,TGTGCCAGCAGTCTTAGGGGGGGAACCCTCCTCTTAGGGGCCAACGTCCTGACTTTC
TRBV27,TRBJ2-6,-,-,CASSYNSGANVLTF,TGTGCCAGCAGTTACAACTCTGGGGCCAACGTCCTGACTTTC
TRBV3-1/TRBV3-2,TRBJ2-1,-,TRBD2,CASSQDGGDFYNEQFF,TGTGCCAGCAGCCAAGATGGGGGGGACTTCTACAATGAGCAGTTCTTC
TRBV7-2,TRBJ2-4,once,TRBD1,CASSPRDSLAKNIQYF,TGTGCCAGCAGCCCAAGGGACAGTCTAGCCAAAAACATTCAGTACTTC
TRBV18,TRBJ1-2,-,-,CASSPNTAIGYTF,TGTGCCAGCTCACCAAACACAGCTATTGGCTACACCTTC
TRBV6-5,TRBJ2-7,-,-,CASTGTSQTTGEQYF,TGTGCCAGCACCGGGACATCCCAAACTACAGGCGAGCAGTACTTC
TRBV4-1,TRBJ2-3,-,-,CASSYRTTATDTQYF,TGCGCCAGCAGCTATAGAACTACGGCCACAGATACGCAGTATTTT
TRBV3-1/TRBV3-2,TRBJ2-3,-,TRBD1,CASNSLRTGLADTQYF,TGTGCCAGCAATTCCCTGAGGACAGGGCTGGCAGATACGCAGTATTTT
TRBV4-1,TRBJ2-2,few,-,CASSQVDMGLRTGELFF,TGCGCCAGCAGCCAAGTTGACATGGGGCTGCGCACCGGGGAGCTGTTTTTT
TRBV7-9,TRBJ1-1,few,-,CASSLLRGAEAFF,TGTGCCAGCAGTTTACTCAGGGGCGCTGAAGCTTTCTTT
TRBV5-1,TRBJ1-1,once,-,CASRGVGGTEAFF,TGCGCCAGCAGGGGTGTAGGGGGCACTGAAGCTTTCTTT
TRBV3-1/TRBV3-2,TRBJ2-1,-,TRBD1,CASSFGQGVGNEQFF,TGTGCCAGCAGCTTTGGACAGGGGGTCGGCAATGAGCAGTTCTTC
TRBV5-5,TRBJ1-2,-,-,CASTPAGSQGYGYTF,TGTGCCAGCACTCCGGCCGGGAGTCAGGGCTATGGCTACACCTTC
TRBV7-7,TRBJ2-2,-,-,CASSRDTNTGELFF,TGTGCCAGCAGCCGGGACACCAACACCGGGGAGCTGTTTTTT
TRBV12-5,TRBJ2-1,-,-,CASGPAPGVRPRNNEQFF,TGTGCTAGTGGTCCGGCCCCCGGGGTAAGGCCGAGGAACAATGAGCAGTTCTTC
TRBV10-3,TRBJ1-2,once,-,CAVTDGYYGYTF,TGTGCCGTAACAGACGGATACTATGGCTACACCTTC
TRBV6-6,TRBJ1-2,few,TRBD1,CASTKQGNANYGYTF,TGTGCCAGCACTAAACAGGGGAACGCTAACTATGGCTACACCTTC
TRBV30,TRBJ2-1,once,TRBD2,CAWISGLGRDNEQFF,TGTGCCTGGATTTCCGGACTAGGAAGGGACAATGAGCAGTTCTTC
TRBV24-1,TRBJ2-5,medium-sized,TRBD1,CATSDSTSTGIEETQYF,TGTGCCACCAGTGATTCTACCTCGACAGGGATCGAAGAGACCCAGTACTTC
TRBV7-9,TRBJ1-6,once,-,CASSLEAVSNSPLHF,TGTGCCAGCAGCTTAGAAGCAGTTAGCAATTCACCCCTCCACTTT
TRBV19,TRBJ1-1,-,-,CASSIGAGTSRTEAFF,TGTGCCAGTAGTATAGGGGCAGGGACATCTAGAACTGAAGCTTTCTTT
TRBV11-3,TRBJ2-1,-,TRBD2,CASSLGLLAGSNNEQFF,TGTGCCAGCAGCTTAGGATTACTAGCGGGGTCGAACAATGAGCAGTTCTTC
TRBV5-1,TRBJ2-5,-,-,CASSLPTSLIQETQYF,TGCGCCAGCAGCCTCCCGACTAGTCTGATCCAAGAGACCCAGTACTTC
TRBV9,TRBJ2-3,-,TRBD1,CASTPQGVAVDTQYF,TGTGCCAGCACCCCCCAGGGGGTCGCAGTAGATACGCAGTATTTT
TRBV30,TRBJ2-1,few,TRBD1,CAWRERSGQPNNEQFF,TGTGCCTGGAGGGAACGATCGGGACAGCCAAACAATGAGCAGTTCTTC
TRBV19,TRBJ1-1,-,-,CASSIGGMNTEAFF,TGTGCCAGTAGTATTGGAGGGATGAACACTGAAGCTTTCTTT
TRBV7-9,TRBJ1-5,-,-,CASSPEFGQPQHF,TGTGCCAGCAGCCCCGAATTCGGTCAGCCCCAGCATTTT
TRBV15,TRBJ1-4,-,-,CATSSGGRGGGEKLFF,TGTGCCACCAGCAGCGGAGGCAGGGGTGGAGGTGAAAAACTGTTTTTT
TRBV21-1,TRBJ2-7,-,-,CASTLQTSGTESYEQYF,TGTGCCAGCACCCTCCAAACTTCCGGGACAGAATCCTACGAGCAGTACTTC
TRBV5-4,TRBJ2-3,-,-,CASSSDSILINTQYF,TGTGCCAGCAGCTCGGACAGTATTTTGATAAATACGCAGTATTTT
TRBV5-1,TRBJ1-3,-,-,CASSLGQPSSGNTIYF,TGCGCCAGCAGCCTAGGACAGCCGAGCTCTGGAAACACCATATATTTT
TRBV2,TRBJ1-5,-,-,CASSVSGYQPQHF,TGTGCCAGCAGTGTCTCAGGGTATCAGCCCCAGCATTTT
TRBV2,TRBJ2-4,-,-,CASSEAESRGQNIQYF,TGTGCCAGCAGTGAAGCCGAATCCCGAGGCCAAAACATTCAGTACTTC
TRBV7-3,TRBJ2-3,-,TRBD1,CASSPTTSGTGGAGTDTQYF,TGTGCCAGCAGTCCTACCACTTCCGGGACAGGGGGCGCGGGCACAGATACGCAGTATTTT
TRBV20-1,TRBJ2-1,-,TRBD2,CSASWGLVSNEQFF,TGCAGTGCTAGTTGGGGACTAGTGTCCAATGAGCAGTTCTTC
TRBV7-3,TRBJ1-1,-,-,CASSLRANTEAFF,TGTGCCAGCAGCTTAAGGGCGAACACTGAAGCTTTCTTT
TRBV5-1,TRBJ2-4,-,TRBD2,CASSSTSEANIQYF,TGCGCCAGCAGCTCGACTAGCGAGGCAAACATTCAGTACTTC
TRBV4-3,TRBJ2-1,-,TRBD2,CASSLGTSGGWNEQFF,TGCGCCAGCAGCCTCGGGACTAGCGGGGGGTGGAATGAGCAGTTCTTC
TRBV15,TRBJ1-1,-,-,CATSRDVTSPNTEAFF,TGTGCCACCAGCAGAGATGTGACATCGCCGAACACTGAAGCTTTCTTT
TRBV5-1,TRBJ2-3,few,TRBD2,CASSLDRAGGTDTQYF,TGCGCCAGCAGCTTGGATAGGGCGGGGGGCACAGATACGCAGTATTTT
TRBV9,TRBJ2-6,-,TRBD1,CASSVRTGDSGANVLTF,TGTGCCAGCAGCGTCCGGACAGGGGACTCTGGGGCCAACGTCCTGACTTTC